These T cell receptor beta chains were read from a single sample in a study of OX40 agonist ivuxolimab in advanced cancers. Here immunoSEQ multiplex PCR was the method, and the copy in TCRdb shows in-frame clones only, minus some. The sample lists 60,000 to 75,000 clones; 88% were seen once. The sample in question was CD4+ or CD8+ T cells sorted from blood, obtained in a trial of the OX40 agonist ivuxolimab. These receptors originate from an adult with an advanced solid tumor such as melanoma, head and neck, liver or kidney cancer. Both conserved end residues are part of each CDR3. Fields, in order: J gene, D gene, clone size, V gene, CDR3 protein, CDR3 DNA. The D gene is left open where the match is weak. Clone size is stated in some rows and not others, as once, few, many or a class when expanded.

j_call: TRBJ1-5
d_call: .
clone_size: .
v_call: TRBV7-2
cdr3_aa: CASSRGGSNQPQHF
cdr3_nt: TGTGCCAGCAGCCGAGGGGGGAGCAATCAGCCCCAGCATTTT

j_call: TRBJ1-1
d_call: TRBD1
clone_size: .
v_call: TRBV19
cdr3_aa: CASSIEGRGSTEAFF
cdr3_nt: TGTGCCAGTAGTATAGAAGGCAGGGGGAGCACTGAAGCTTTCTTT

j_call: TRBJ1-5
d_call: TRBD1
clone_size: once
v_call: TRBV30
cdr3_aa: CAWGGQGYQPQHF
cdr3_nt: TGTGCCTGGGGGGGACAGGGGTATCAGCCCCAGCATTTT

j_call: TRBJ1-2
d_call: .
clone_size: .
v_call: TRBV4-3
cdr3_aa: CASSQEQGREDGYTF
cdr3_nt: TGCGCCAGCAGCCAAGAGCAGGGCCGTGAGGATGGCTACACCTTC

j_call: TRBJ1-5
d_call: .
clone_size: few
v_call: TRBV18
cdr3_aa: CASSPLEGSGPQHF
cdr3_nt: TGTGCCAGCTCACCATTGGAAGGATCCGGGCCCCAGCATTTT

j_call: TRBJ2-7
d_call: .
clone_size: few
v_call: TRBV15
cdr3_aa: CATSTRTPGAEQYF
cdr3_nt: TGTGCCACCAGCACCCGAACCCCAGGGGCCGAGCAGTACTTC

j_call: TRBJ1-2
d_call: TRBD1
clone_size: .
v_call: TRBV19
cdr3_aa: CASSKAAGQVVHYGYTF
cdr3_nt: TGTGCCAGTAGTAAAGCTGCCGGACAGGTGGTGCACTATGGCTACACCTTC

j_call: TRBJ1-1
d_call: .
clone_size: .
v_call: TRBV6-1
cdr3_aa: CASTRGMNTEAFF
cdr3_nt: TGTGCCAGCACCCGAGGCATGAACACTGAAGCTTTCTTT

j_call: TRBJ2-5
d_call: .
clone_size: .
v_call: TRBV19
cdr3_aa: CASSAAANQETQYF
cdr3_nt: TGTGCCAGTAGTGCGGCGGCGAACCAAGAGACCCAGTACTTC

j_call: TRBJ2-5
d_call: .
clone_size: .
v_call: TRBV19
cdr3_aa: CASSIWQGGETQYF
cdr3_nt: TGTGCCAGTAGTATATGGCAGGGGGGGGAGACCCAGTACTTC

j_call: TRBJ1-2
d_call: TRBD1
clone_size: .
v_call: TRBV28
cdr3_aa: CASSFSSGQGLGGYTF
cdr3_nt: TGTGCCAGCAGTTTCTCATCGGGACAGGGTTTGGGAGGCTACACCTTC

j_call: TRBJ2-1
d_call: .
clone_size: .
v_call: TRBV4-3
cdr3_aa: CASSQMTDDNEQFF
cdr3_nt: TGCGCCAGCAGCCAAATGACAGATGACAATGAGCAGTTCTTC

j_call: TRBJ1-4
d_call: .
clone_size: .
v_call: TRBV15
cdr3_aa: CATSRINLGATNEKLFF
cdr3_nt: TGTGCCACCAGCAGAATAAACCTGGGAGCAACTAATGAAAAACTGTTTTTT

j_call: TRBJ1-1
d_call: .
clone_size: .
v_call: TRBV5-5
cdr3_aa: CASSKQRPENTEAFF
cdr3_nt: TGTGCCAGCAGCAAACAGAGACCTGAGAACACTGAAGCTTTCTTT

j_call: TRBJ1-2
d_call: .
clone_size: .
v_call: TRBV5-4
cdr3_aa: CASSLNYGYTF
cdr3_nt: TGTGCCAGCAGCTTAAACTATGGCTACACCTTC

j_call: TRBJ2-3
d_call: .
clone_size: .
v_call: TRBV4-1
cdr3_aa: CASSRAAGGGTDTQYF
cdr3_nt: TGCGCCAGCAGCCGGGCCGCGGGCGGGGGCACAGATACGCAGTATTTT

j_call: TRBJ1-5
d_call: .
clone_size: .
v_call: TRBV6-6
cdr3_aa: CATRQANQPQHF
cdr3_nt: TGTGCCACGAGACAAGCGAATCAGCCCCAGCATTTT

j_call: TRBJ1-4
d_call: TRBD1
clone_size: .
v_call: TRBV14
cdr3_aa: CASSRQGPASKLFF
cdr3_nt: TGTGCCAGCAGCCGACAGGGGCCAGCCTCTAAACTGTTTTTT

j_call: TRBJ2-7
d_call: .
clone_size: .
v_call: TRBV6-6
cdr3_aa: CASSYSGHPYEQYF
cdr3_nt: TGTGCCAGCAGTTATAGTGGGCACCCCTACGAGCAGTACTTC

j_call: TRBJ2-1
d_call: TRBD2
clone_size: .
v_call: TRBV30
cdr3_aa: CAWSAYSTSGRGNEQFF
cdr3_nt: TGTGCCTGGAGTGCATATTCGACTAGCGGGAGAGGGAATGAGCAGTTCTTC

j_call: TRBJ1-6
d_call: .
clone_size: .
v_call: TRBV11-3
cdr3_aa: CASSSGQFSPLHF
cdr3_nt: TGTGCCAGCAGCTCCGGACAATTTTCACCCCTCCACTTT

j_call: TRBJ2-7
d_call: .
clone_size: .
v_call: TRBV6-1
cdr3_aa: CASRWESLSYF
cdr3_nt: TGTGCCAGCAGGTGGGAATCTCTCTCTTACTTC

j_call: TRBJ2-3
d_call: .
clone_size: .
v_call: TRBV9
cdr3_aa: CASRGSTDTQYF
cdr3_nt: TGTGCCAGCAGGGGGAGCACAGATACGCAGTATTTT

j_call: TRBJ1-2
d_call: .
clone_size: .
v_call: TRBV30
cdr3_aa: CAWRTGPYGYTF
cdr3_nt: TGTGCCTGGAGAACCGGCCCGTATGGCTACACCTTC

j_call: TRBJ2-2
d_call: .
clone_size: .
v_call: TRBV5-1
cdr3_aa: CASSLDPSTGELFF
cdr3_nt: TGCGCCAGCAGCTTGGATCCGTCGACCGGGGAGCTGTTTTTT

j_call: TRBJ2-3
d_call: TRBD2
clone_size: .
v_call: TRBV7-2
cdr3_aa: CASSRNSGSGDTQYF
cdr3_nt: TGTGCCAGCAGCCGCAATAGCGGGAGCGGGGATACGCAGTATTTT

j_call: TRBJ1-1
d_call: TRBD1
clone_size: .
v_call: TRBV5-4
cdr3_aa: CASSLGLGQGNTEAFF
cdr3_nt: TGTGCCAGCAGCTTGGGTTTGGGACAGGGGAACACTGAAGCTTTCTTT

j_call: TRBJ2-1
d_call: .
clone_size: .
v_call: TRBV7-2
cdr3_aa: CASSLSQGNEQFF
cdr3_nt: TGTGCCAGCAGCCTGAGTCAGGGGAATGAGCAGTTCTTC

j_call: TRBJ1-1
d_call: TRBD1
clone_size: few
v_call: TRBV19
cdr3_aa: CASSIGGAGGSAFF
cdr3_nt: TGTGCCAGTAGTATAGGGGGGGCAGGGGGCTCGGCTTTCTTT

j_call: TRBJ1-6
d_call: .
clone_size: .
v_call: TRBV28
cdr3_aa: CASSFGGGNSPLHF
cdr3_nt: TGTGCCAGCAGTTTTGGGGGGGGGAATTCACCCCTCCACTTT

j_call: TRBJ2-2
d_call: .
clone_size: .
v_call: TRBV10-3
cdr3_aa: CAISESVGTGNTGELFF
cdr3_nt: TGTGCCATCAGTGAGTCGGTGGGAACGGGGAACACCGGGGAGCTGTTTTTT

j_call: TRBJ1-3
d_call: .
clone_size: .
v_call: TRBV19
cdr3_aa: CASSIHAVSGNTIYF
cdr3_nt: TGTGCCAGTAGTATACATGCTGTCTCTGGAAACACCATATATTTT

j_call: TRBJ2-5
d_call: TRBD2
clone_size: .
v_call: TRBV9
cdr3_aa: CASSLASGRETQYF
cdr3_nt: TGTGCCAGCAGCCTCGCTAGCGGGAGGGAGACCCAGTACTTC

j_call: TRBJ1-4
d_call: .
clone_size: .
v_call: TRBV5-1
cdr3_aa: CASSFSGATNEKLFF
cdr3_nt: TGCGCCAGCAGCTTTTCAGGAGCAACTAATGAAAAACTGTTTTTT

j_call: TRBJ2-7
d_call: TRBD1
clone_size: .
v_call: TRBV14
cdr3_aa: CASSQVGTGVAEQYF
cdr3_nt: TGTGCCAGCAGCCAAGTGGGGACAGGGGTCGCCGAGCAGTACTTC

j_call: TRBJ1-2
d_call: TRBD1
clone_size: once
v_call: TRBV28
cdr3_aa: CASRVSRGTGALYGYTF
cdr3_nt: TGTGCCAGCAGGGTTTCTCGGGGGACAGGGGCCCTCTATGGCTACACCTTC

j_call: TRBJ2-3
d_call: TRBD2
clone_size: .
v_call: TRBV7-8
cdr3_aa: CASSPNRLASTDTQYF
cdr3_nt: TGTGCCAGCAGCCCTAATAGACTAGCGAGCACAGATACGCAGTATTTT

j_call: TRBJ1-1
d_call: TRBD1
clone_size: once
v_call: TRBV6-4
cdr3_aa: CASRGSGGEAFF
cdr3_nt: TGTGCCAGCAGAGGTTCAGGGGGTGAAGCTTTCTTT

j_call: TRBJ2-2
d_call: TRBD2
clone_size: .
v_call: TRBV7-3
cdr3_aa: CASSRSGKNTGELFF
cdr3_nt: TGTGCCAGCAGCAGGAGCGGGAAGAACACCGGGGAGCTGTTTTTT

j_call: TRBJ2-7
d_call: TRBD2
clone_size: .
v_call: TRBV6-1
cdr3_aa: CASSEPGLADYEQYF
cdr3_nt: TGTGCCAGCAGTGAACCGGGACTAGCGGACTACGAGCAGTACTTC

j_call: TRBJ2-3
d_call: .
clone_size: .
v_call: TRBV6-6
cdr3_aa: CASSYGREPYTDTQYF
cdr3_nt: TGTGCCAGCAGTTACGGCCGGGAGCCTTACACAGATACGCAGTATTTT

j_call: TRBJ2-7
d_call: TRBD2
clone_size: .
v_call: TRBV6-6
cdr3_aa: CASSNGAGGYEQYF
cdr3_nt: TGTGCCAGCAGTAACGGGGCGGGGGGCTACGAGCAGTACTTC

j_call: TRBJ1-4
d_call: .
clone_size: .
v_call: TRBV5-5
cdr3_aa: CASSFSTNEKLFF
cdr3_nt: TGTGCCAGCAGCTTCTCAACTAATGAAAAACTGTTTTTT

j_call: TRBJ2-7
d_call: .
clone_size: .
v_call: TRBV6-5
cdr3_aa: CASSYSDDYEQYF
cdr3_nt: TGTGCCAGCAGTTACTCGGATGACTACGAGCAGTACTTC

j_call: TRBJ2-5
d_call: TRBD1
clone_size: .
v_call: TRBV11-3
cdr3_aa: CASSLGPGQGARETQYF
cdr3_nt: TGTGCCAGCAGCTTAGGACCGGGACAGGGGGCCCGGGAGACCCAGTACTTC

j_call: TRBJ2-1
d_call: .
clone_size: few
v_call: TRBV7-2
cdr3_aa: CASSLRGKLASYNEQFF
cdr3_nt: TGTGCCAGCAGCTTAAGAGGAAAACTTGCCTCCTACAATGAGCAGTTCTTC

j_call: TRBJ2-4
d_call: .
clone_size: once
v_call: TRBV15
cdr3_aa: CATSRWGDKNIQYF
cdr3_nt: TGTGCCACCAGCAGATGGGGGGACAAAAACATTCAGTACTTC

j_call: TRBJ1-2
d_call: .
clone_size: .
v_call: TRBV4-1
cdr3_aa: CASSQGHGAGGYTF
cdr3_nt: TGCGCCAGCAGCCAAGGACATGGGGCAGGCGGCTACACCTTC

j_call: TRBJ2-1
d_call: .
clone_size: .
v_call: TRBV18
cdr3_aa: CASSRDRNYNEQFF
cdr3_nt: TGTGCCAGCTCACGGGACCGCAATTACAATGAGCAGTTCTTC

j_call: TRBJ2-7
d_call: TRBD1
clone_size: .
v_call: TRBV7-3
cdr3_aa: CASSLTGIGNFMYEQYF
cdr3_nt: TGTGCCAGCAGCTTGACAGGGATCGGGAATTTCATGTACGAGCAGTACTTC